What follows is one TCR beta chain and its context. The V gene's germline CDR1 is MNHNS and CDR2 SASEGT. This CDR3 is built from 13 residues. V lost 1 base, J lost 5 bases, and 8 bases lay in between. A single record per CDR3 protein comes from TCRdb applying MiXCR to the 5' RACE reads. The sample yields 25,000 to 40,000 distinct CDR3 sequences, around a quarter seen once. Sequencing input: memory CD4+ T cells sorted from blood. Documented subset: memory CD4+ T cells, CD4+CD45RO+CD25-. The clonotype originates from a female donor with breast cancer. The V gene is TRBV6-1, the J gene TRBJ1-2; D gene uncertain. CDR3: CASSEGRAYGYTF. CDR3 nucleotides: TGTGCCAGCAGTGAAGGAAGAGCTTATGGCTACACCTTC.